This paragraph reports one T cell receptor (beta chain). Its target antigen remains unknown. Within one base of it there is no much larger clone, and no base qualities were kept. Separate from the approximately 700-subject first cohort, the validation cohort of roughly 110 subjects was the group to which the donors belonged. The method behind the library was the immunoSEQ multiplex PCR assay. Processing in the source paper ran as follows. To diagnose cytomegalovirus status from the catalog of TCR beta chain sequences, a statistical classification framework was built. TCRdb obtained this table from immuneACCESS and retained in-frame rearrangements with V and J assigned. These tables miss some clones; where compared with another copy, unresolved V genes account for less than half of the shortfall, and the remainder is unexplained. The V and J calls and clone size come from that table; D and trimming were worked out from the DNA. A total of under 75,000 clones appear in this sample, over 90% of them only once. The top ten constitute 7% of the sample.

The cysteine opens and the phenylalanine closes a CDR3 of 15 amino acids. The retained sequence is limited to the CDR3, 45 bases, with the frame set at the first base. CDR1 and CDR2 were assigned from the germline V gene as SGHRS and YFSETQ. V drops 0 bases and J drops 3 bases, leaving 11 bases in between. The data belong to a study of cytomegalovirus exposure and HLA in healthy donors (dated 2017 in TCRdb). Regarding the study in general: The 650 to 750 repertoires of the first cohort and the 110 or so validation repertoires were produced on the same platform, according to a later analysis. In addition to the first cohort of 500 to 850 subjects, a separate validation cohort of 120 different subjects was used. The study aimed to test whether signatures of past pathogen exposure could be identified by cataloging public T cell receptors. High-throughput TCR immunosequencing, statistical association of individual TCRs with disease status, and machine learning were combined to predict cytomegalovirus infection status. Results and caveats for the whole study, not just this receptor: The validation cohort had no HLA typing available for a later analysis, so co-occurrence within that cohort was assessed over all 120 or so repertoires. While some public TCRs were present in many individuals, most TCR sequences turned up only very rarely across donors. Of the cluster scores, approximately 94% were above 0 in a later analysis, which found that TCRs clustered in the first cohort also tended to co-occur in the 130 or so validation repertoires. The classifier was reported to diagnose cytomegalovirus status with high specificity and sensitivity in both the original and validation cohorts. The study listed 150 to 200 TCR beta chains as associated with cytomegalovirus. A few of the identified cytomegalovirus-associated TCR beta chains were confirmed in vitro to be specific for cytomegalovirus antigens. The authors suggested that the approach could potentially be generalized to other disease states and immunological phenotypes.

The rearranged chain carries TRBV5-1 and TRBJ2-3; the D gene is perhaps TRBD2, from 6 matching bases. The sequence came from a woman aged 18-29 years in good health and CMV-seropositive. Sequenced sample: PBMCs. The sequenced DNA: TGCGCCAGCAGCTTGGAACTAGCCGGAACAGATACGCAGTATTTT. Its coded protein is CASSLELAGTDTQYF.